This passage covers 13 T cell receptor beta chains from one sample sequenced in a study of cytomegalovirus exposure and HLA in healthy donors. Libraries were prepared by immunoSEQ multiplex PCR; TCRdb keeps only in-frame clonotypes and omits some of them. Of about 400,000 clones in the sample, 86% were seen once. The material sequenced was PBMCs. Every receptor here comes from a woman under 30 in good health and CMV-seronegative.

The J gene is TRBJ2-7, the V gene TRBV28; D may be TRBD2 (5 bases). V lost 6 bases and J 5 bases, leaving 17 bases between the germline ends. Germline V gives CDR1 MDHEN, CDR2 SYDVKM. The CDR3 sequence is 14 residues long. In DNA, the CDR3 is TGTGCCAGCAGCAGCGGATCACCGTTAGACGAGCAGTACTTC. Protein sequence: CASSSGSPLDEQYF.

The rearrangement links TRBV7-8 to TRBJ1-2; TRBD1 aligns across 7 bases. The V gene's germline CDR1 is SGHVS and CDR2 FQNEAQ. Trimming removed 3 bases from V and 1 base from J; junction bases left unmatched: 5. The CDR3 runs 15 residues. CDR3 loop: CASSFARGINYGYTF. In DNA form, the CDR3 reads TGTGCCAGCAGCTTCGCCAGGGGGATTAACTATGGCTACACCTTC. The full variable domain, completed using reference TRBV7-8 and TRBJ1-2, is GAGVSQSPRYKVAKRGQDVALRCDPISGHVSLFWYQQALGQGPEFLTYFQNEAQLDKSGLPSDRFFAERPEGSVSTLKIQRTQQEDSAVYLCASSFARGINYGYTFGSGTRLTVV.

This clone was counted at least ten times. The chain has TRBV5-1 and TRBJ1-1; possibly TRBD1 for D (6 bases). V was trimmed by 5 bases and J by 6 bases, leaving 17 bases between them. Germline V lookup: CDR1 SGHRS, CDR2 YFSETQ. The CDR3 consists of 14 residues. The CDR3: CASRIGSGVSEAFF. Here the CDR3 DNA reads TGCGCCAGCAGAATTGGATCAGGGGTATCTGAAGCTTTCTTT. Based on the CDR3 plus reference TRBV5-1 and TRBJ1-1, the full variable domain is KAGVTQTPRYLIKTRGQQVTLSCSPISGHRSVSWYQQTPGQGLQFLFEYFSETQRNKGNFPGRFSGRQFSNSRSEMNVSTLELGDSALYLCASRIGSGVSEAFFGQGTRLTVV.

The chain is built from TRBV18 and TRBJ2-3; 8 bases fit TRBD1. Losses at the gene ends were 0 bases for V and 5 bases for J; bases not matched to a gene: 7. There are 16 residues in the CDR3. The V gene's germline CDR1 is KGHSH and CDR2 LQKENI. The CDR3 DNA reads as TGTGCCAGCTCACCACCAGATCCAGGGGGCGGAGATACGCAGTATTTT. Its translation is CASSPPDPGGGDTQYF.

The table lists this clone with a count of one. This chain connects TRBV28 to TRBJ1-5; D call uncertain. This CDR3 is built from 15 residues. V lost 3 bases and J 3 bases, leaving 12 bases between the germline ends. Germline assignment: CDR1 MDHEN and CDR2 SYDVKM. Here the CDR3 reads CASSLFARFNQPQHF. In nucleotides, the CDR3 is TGTGCCAGCAGTTTGTTCGCCAGGTTCAATCAGCCCCAGCATTTT. The full variable domain, completed using reference TRBV28 and TRBJ1-5, is DVKVTQSSRYLVKRTGEKVFLECVQDMDHENMFWYRQDPGLGLRLIYFSYDVKMKEKGDIPEGYSVSREKKERFSLILESASTNQTSMYLCASSLFARFNQPQHFGDGTRLSIL.

This rearrangement joins TRBV15 to TRBJ2-7, with TRBD2 identical over 14 bases. This CDR3 has 22 amino acids. The germline V gene encodes CDR1 LNHNV and CDR2 YYDKDF (reference sequence). With 0 bases clipped from V and 4 bases from J, the junction kept 20 bases outside the gene matches. The chain's CDR3 is CATSRDSALPGLAGAGGYEQYF. Written as DNA, the CDR3 is TGTGCCACCAGCAGAGATTCTGCTTTGCCGGGACTAGCGGGAGCGGGTGGATACGAGCAGTACTTC.

J is TRBJ2-1 and V is TRBV18, with TRBD2 matching 10 bases. The junction had 10 bases not matched to a gene; V was cut back by 3 bases and J by 5 bases. Germline CDR1 reads KGHSH; CDR2 reads LQKENI. This CDR3 has 17 amino acids. The CDR3 region has the DNA TGTGCCAGCTCACCGGGCTGGAAGCGGGGGGGCAACAATGAGCAGTTCTTC. It yields the protein CASSPGWKRGGNNEQFF.

This clone was seen only a few times. The chain recombines TRBV5-6 with TRBJ1-2; D call uncertain. This CDR3 contains 14 residues. V lost 0 bases to trimming and J lost 5 bases, with 11 bases between them. Per germline, CDR1 SGHDT and CDR2 YYEEEE. The CDR3 sequence: CASSLGRSAYGYTF. CDR3 nucleotide sequence: TGTGCCAGCAGCTTGGGACGGAGCGCATATGGCTACACCTTC.

The table lists this clone with a few counts. The genes are TRBV28 and TRBJ1-2, with 9 bases fitting TRBD1. CDR1 MDHEN and CDR2 SYDVKM come from the germline V gene. This CDR3 is 14 amino acids long. With 1 base clipped from V and 6 bases from J, the junction kept 3 bases outside the gene matches. In nucleotides, the CDR3 is TGTGCCAGCAGTTTATACAGGGGGCGGGATGGCTACACCTTC. Its protein is CASSLYRGRDGYTF.

The genes are TRBV5-1 and TRBJ2-3, with a weak D call TRBD1 (6 bases). The germline gives CDR1 SGHRS, CDR2 YFSETQ. Trimming shortened V by 3 bases and J by 0 bases, and 11 bases separated the two germline ends. The CDR3 covers 15 residues. CDR3 amino acids: CASSSRTASTDTQYF. The DNA for the CDR3 is TGCGCCAGCAGCTCTCGGACAGCCAGCACAGATACGCAGTATTTT.

The chain employs TRBV18 and TRBJ1-6, with a weak D call TRBD1 (5 bases). The CDR3 contains 15 residues. Germline CDR1 and CDR2: KGHSH and LQKENI. Trimming took 2 bases from V and 3 from J, leaving 8 bases between them. CDR3 protein: CASSPSGFYNSPLHF. The CDR3, as DNA: TGTGCCAGCTCACCATCAGGGTTCTATAATTCACCCCTCCACTTT.

This clone came up a few times. The rearrangement joins TRBV10-3 to TRBJ1-2; D call uncertain. This CDR3 has 13 residues. Trimming stripped 8 bases from V and 4 bases from J, with 14 bases between. Germline V CDR1 and CDR2: ENHRY, SYGVKD. The CDR3 nucleotides read TGTGCCATCTCGGGAACGGTCGCCTATGGCTACACCTTC. It translates to CAISGTVAYGYTF.

CDR3 region: CASTPFLQGLQPQHF. CDR3 coding DNA: TGTGCCAGTACCCCCTTTCTACAGGGTTTGCAGCCCCAGCATTTT. The chain couples TRBV19 to TRBJ1-5; D is possibly TRBD1 (6 bases). Germline-derived CDR1 and CDR2 are LNHDA and SQIVND (reference sequence). This CDR3 contains 15 residues. Trimming left V 7 bases short and J 7 bases short, with 20 bases between.